The entry below gives a single TCR beta chain sequence along with its context. This entry belongs to a study of shared clonotypes between healthy human individuals. V lost 5 bases and J 7 bases, leaving 23 bases between the germline ends. Germline values: CDR1 SGHTA, CDR2 FQGTGA. The length of the CDR3 is 16 residues. Sequencing was performed with immunoSEQ multiplex PCR; in TCRdb, only in-frame clones are kept and a portion is missing. The sample shows about 490,000 clones, over 65% of them seen only once. This chain connects TRBV7-3 to TRBJ1-2, with TRBD1 as a possible D gene (6 bases). The sequencing sample was made of PBMCs. The TCR originated in a woman aged 40 to 50 in good health. Some clones in this sample may be carry-over from other donors' samples. CDR3: CASSARGGTRKSGYTF. Written as DNA, the CDR3 is TGTGCCAGCAGCGCCAGGGGCGGGACAAGAAAAAGTGGCTACACCTTC.